The subject of this entry is one T cell receptor beta chain. No cognate antigen has been identified for it. No clone much larger than this one lies a single base away; base qualities are absent. CDR3 length: 17 amino acids, cysteine to phenylalanine. CDR3 DNA is the only sequence kept; it has 51 bases, read in frame from the first base. Reading the germline V gene gives CDR1 SQVTM and CDR2 ANQGSEA. The data were taken from a study of tumor-infiltrating lymphocytes in primary liver carcinoma (dated 2017 in TCRdb). For the study in its entirety: Of the five patients (three men and two women, aged 30 to 69 years), four had hepatocellular carcinoma and one had combined HCC and intrahepatic cholangiocarcinoma. Roughly 3.5 to 8 million productive TCRbeta reads were obtained per sample, and no significant difference in read depth was found between tissue types. A total of around 35 specimens from 5 patients, comprising some 25 tumor regions, 5 adjacent noncancerous liver tissues and 5 peripheral blood samples, were covered by TCRbeta repertoire sequencing. The tumors of the five patients were staged as T1-T3 N0M0, with maximum diameters ranging from 4.2 to 10 cm. To link TCRbeta repertoire diversity with the local molecular phenotype, the approximately 25 tumor region samples were profiled using Agilent mRNA microarrays. High reproducibility was observed for the technical replicate repertoires, with mean shared-clone rates roughly 0.89 and correlation coefficients above 0.95. For each liver tumor, the study sampled five regions along with adjacent normal tissue and blood, and applied TCRbeta repertoire sequencing, expression microarrays and whole-exome sequencing. Broad study findings and their caveats: Only the TCR beta chain was sequenced, which likely underestimates true repertoire diversity because unpaired alpha chains were not captured. Because the samples were bulk and unsorted, CD4+ and CD8+ T cell repertoires could not be compared. Pairs of tumor regions showed greater repertoire overlap (mean 36%) than tumor-adjacent pairs (roughly 17%) or tumor-blood pairs (roughly 15%), which is consistent with antigen-driven expansion. The study included only four or five patients, and the authors note findings should be validated in a larger study. A significantly larger repertoire fraction was made up by the top 250 clones in tumors than in blood (p = 0.039). Only about 7-25% of top clones were present in all five regions of a tumor, suggesting spatial heterogeneity of tumor-infiltrating T cells.

Total RNA and DNA were co-extracted from around 20-30 mg of bulk tissue with the AllPrep DNA/RNA mini kit, without cell sorting. Four to six patients with histopathologically diagnosed primary liver carcinoma underwent surgical resection in China between November 2015 and 2016. At the time of sampling, the patients had chronic HBV infection and had not received any treatment. Each tumor was sampled at five spatially separated regions: the tumor centre plus the superior, inferior, left-lateral and right-lateral poles. Histological examination found more than 80% viable tumor cells in every tumor sample. Pieces of fresh tumor and adjacent tissue were cut in half, with one half kept in RNAlater at -80 degrees C and the other half sent for histology. Using a constant-region primer and ProtoScript II reverse transcriptase, TCRbeta-specific cDNA was reverse-transcribed from approximately 0.5 ug total RNA. TCRbeta libraries were built with three nested multiplex PCR rounds, a slightly modified ARM-PCR procedure. Each of the first two PCR rounds ran for around 10 cycles using multiplex TRBV1-TRBV30 forward primers together with a Cbeta reverse primer. Sample barcodes and Illumina adapters were attached in a final 25-cycle PCR using Deep VentR polymerase. Before sequencing, amplicons between 200 and 500 bp were purified from gel using a QIAquick gel extraction kit. An Illumina HiSeq 2500 was used to sequence the TCRbeta amplicons, generating 250-bp paired-end reads. Turning to the authors' computational methods: Trimmomatic v0.33 was used to quality-trim the reads, and FLASH v1.2.11 was used to merge paired reads so that full CDR3 sequences could be recovered. V, D and J germline segments were assigned to the rearranged TCRbeta sequences using MiGEC v1.2.1b. Clonotype statistics and Shannon-Wiener diversity indices were calculated with VDJtools v1.0.0. Except for diversity analysis, only each sample's 250 most abundant clonotypes were used in subsequent analyses to reduce sampling bias. In TCRdb, the public reads were trimmed at Q25 with fastp and aligned with MiXCR, with productive beta chains retained. Rows matching on CDR3 protein sequence are summarized as one entry with the most common DNA and genes. V and J calls and clone size were set by TCRdb, not the authors. The sample table lists 100,000 or so distinct CDR3 sequences, about four fifths of them with a count of one. Approximately 20% of the sample goes to the ten largest clones.

The chain is assembled from TRBV29-1 and TRBJ2-1; 15 bases in the middle match TRBD2. Sample: liver tumor tissue from sampling region 3. Read against the paper, the sample's cell subset or site label means: tumor region T3, left-lateral pole. The sequence derives from a man aged 40-50 years with primary liver carcinoma and hepatitis B virus infection. The DNA is as follows: TGCAGAAACCTCCTCGGACTAGCGGGAGGGTTAAGCAATGAGCAGTTCTTC. Translated, this is CRNLLGLAGGLSNEQFF.